The 2 T cell receptor beta chains reported below all come from one sample, sequenced in a study of shared clonotypes between healthy human individuals. Produced via immunoSEQ multiplex PCR; TCRdb's table is partial and in-frame only. The table records a few million clones, over 85% of them present only once. Sequencing input: naive CD4+ T cells sorted from blood. The subset here: CD45RA+ positively selected. These receptor sequences come from a man aged 18 to 29 in good health.

The chain has TRBV4-2 and TRBJ1-4, with D possibly being TRBD1 (6 bases). CDR3 length: 15 residues. The V gene lost 1 base and the J gene lost 7 bases, with 13 bases spanning the gap. Germline CDR1 and CDR2: LGHNA and YNFKEQ. The CDR3 loop is CASSQAFQGSEKLFF. In DNA form, the CDR3 reads TGTGCCAGCAGCCAAGCTTTTCAGGGGAGTGAAAAACTGTTTTTT.

This chain uses TRBV11-2 with TRBJ2-7, with D hard to call. Between the trimmed V and J ends, which lost 2 bases and 3 bases, there was a span of 8 bases. The germline CDR1 and CDR2 sequences are SGHAT and FQNNGV. CDR3 length: 13 residues. The CDR3 DNA is TGTGCCAGCAGCTTACGGGCGAACTACGAGCAGTACTTC. This encodes CASSLRANYEQYF.